Included here is one T cell receptor beta chain sequence, with context. This clone's antigen is unknown. No base qualities exist here, and no much larger clone lies one base off it. The CDR3 sequence holds 13 residues, the cysteine and phenylalanine included. Of all the DNA, just the CDR3 is kept, 39 bases in frame from base 1. CDR1 and CDR2 (SGHDN, FVKESK) derive from the germline V gene. A distance of 11 bases separates the germline ends of V and J, which lose 2 bases and 9 bases respectively. Library prep was done by the immunoSEQ multiplex PCR assay. A mixture of 60 forward primers for TCR Vbeta segments and 13 reverse primers for TCR Jbeta segments was used in the multiplex PCR. The CDR3 region of rearranged TCR beta genes was amplified from genomic DNA by a multiplex PCR assay. The amplified TCR beta libraries were sequenced on the Illumina HiSeq System as 87-base-pair reads. In the paper's pipeline: A later analysis tallied tens of millions of unique TCR beta chains across the 666 repertoires, and 10 million to 11 million of those chains were shared by two or more donors. Raw reads were error-corrected and collapsed into unique sequences with a nearest-neighbor algorithm that merged closely related sequences to remove PCR and sequencing errors. V, D and J gene segments were assigned by aligning CDR3 sequences to IMGT reference sequences. For a sequence to be retained, a match of at least six nucleotides was required to both a V gene segment and a J gene segment. Rearrangements were called productive when the CDR3 lacked stop codons and stayed in frame with V and J; all others were non-productive. CDR3 was defined according to IMGT convention as the region running from the second conserved V-encoded cysteine to the conserved J-encoded phenylalanine. In an earlier analysis of 550 to 650 of the donors, sequences lacking an unambiguous match to a single V gene segment were excluded. An earlier analysis of 587 of the donors classified V segments as functional when productive rearrangements were above 56.7% and as segregating when the standard deviation between donors was above 5%. A statistical classification framework was built for diagnosing cytomegalovirus status from the catalog of TCR beta chain sequences. A later analysis assigned V and J genes by comparing TCR nucleotide sequences with IMGT/GENE-DB human TR gene sequences. A later analysis assigned CDR3 sequences and most-parsimonious VDJ recombination scenarios with the TCRdist pipeline. In a later analysis, each TCR beta chain was defined by its CDR3 amino acid sequence together with its V-gene family, and reads without a unique V-gene family were excluded. In a later analysis, 450 to 600 highly shared, low-generation-probability nucleotide sequences were removed to address suspected cross-contamination and a sequencing artifact. In a later analysis, a clonal expansion index was calculated for each public chain from normalized within-repertoire ranks of inferred template counts. Generation probabilities in a later analysis came from a VDJ recombination model fitted to out-of-frame rearrangements, and those results were checked against IGoR. In a later analysis, hypergeometric tests were used to score TCR-TCR, TCR-HLA and TCR-CMV co-occurrence, with a repertoire-size bias correction applied to TCR pairs. To estimate false discovery rates, a later analysis permuted the HLA or CMV assignments 20 times. In a later analysis, co-occurring TCRs were grouped using DBSCAN, and TCRdist sequence similarity was added for clustering within HLA-allele-positive subsets. Co-occurrence clustering excluded repertoires with fewer than 30,000 or more than 120,000 public chains, plus five with anomalous nucleotide sharing. TCRdb took this table from immuneACCESS and kept in-frame rearrangements with V and J called. Such tables lack part of the clones; where checked against another copy, unresolved V genes explain under half of the gap, and the rest is unexplained. D and trimming were read from the DNA, whereas the V and J calls and clone size are those reported in that table. The table for this sample lists some 130,000 clones; about four fifths of them were counted only once. The ten largest clones represent 4% to 5.5% of the sample.

The cohort consisted of 600 to 700 healthy bone marrow donors. Cohort members were all nominally healthy when sampled, although unrecorded immune exposures were likely present. CMV serostatus was recorded as positive for 250 to 300 and negative for about 50% of the roughly 670 cohort members, whereas no CMV serostatus was recorded for the donor in question. Every donor gave a peripheral blood sample, and the peripheral blood mononuclear cells from that sample were used for TCR beta sequencing. Genomic DNA was extracted from the blood cell samples with the Qiagen DNeasy Blood Extraction Kit. The data were taken from a study of cytomegalovirus exposure and HLA in healthy donors (dated by TCRdb to 2015 to 2018). With regard to the full study: In an earlier analysis of some 550 of the donors, 276 Gb of sequence data and just under 120 million unique TCR beta sequences from 150 million to 200 million T cells were reported. An early release that covered about 600 HLA-typed donors contained approximately 300 gigabases of sequencing data and 75 million to 100 million unique TCR sequences. Of the roughly 420 genotyped donors, 65% to 90% were placed in the genetic ancestry cluster associated with self-reported Caucasian donors. The study was designed to test whether signatures of past pathogen exposure could be identified by cataloging public T cell receptors. Using immunosequencing, the study profiled T cell repertoires from 666 subjects and related those repertoires to cytomegalovirus serostatus. Along with the approximately 670-subject first cohort, a separate validation cohort of approximately 110 different subjects was used. To predict cytomegalovirus infection status, the study brought together high-throughput TCR immunosequencing, statistical association of individual TCRs with disease status, and machine learning. To study patterns of TCR occurrence, a later analysis re-analyzed previously published TCR beta repertoires from 650 to 750 donors and added high-resolution HLA genotyping. Rather than drawing on any new phenotypic data, the later analysis identified candidate immune exposures from TCR beta sequences and the way those sequences occurred across donors. To decide whether each TCR beta V gene segment behaved as functional or pseudogenic, an earlier analysis of fewer than 750 of the donors relied on high-throughput TCR beta sequencing. Donor age, sex, ethnicity and CMV serostatus were compiled together with the repertoire data. A later genetic analysis took genome-wide SNP genotypes for about 65% of the roughly 670 donors and used that subset as a discovery cohort. All discovery cohort repertoires had been generated using a single sequencing platform. HLA typing covered class I and class II loci at four-digit resolution. Typing coverage varied by locus: roughly 629-630 donors for A, B, C, DRB1 and DQB1; approximately 520 for DQA1; around 610 for DPA1; fewer than 480 for DPB1. Four or five DR-DQ haplotypes were handled as single units for association and clustering, since linkage in the cohort was strong. Among roughly 400 genotyped donors of the cohort, an average of approximately 240,000 unique TCR beta nucleotide sequences was sequenced per donor, of which about 18% were non-productive.

The paper as a whole reports these results and caveats: Cytomegalovirus status was reported to be diagnosed by the classifier with high specificity and sensitivity in both the original and validation cohorts. In this cohort, only TCR beta chains were sequenced, and detectable features were limited by the absence of alpha or paired-chain data. For the cohort, immune exposure information was limited to CMV serostatus. A few of the identified cytomegalovirus-associated TCR beta chains were confirmed in vitro to be specific for cytomegalovirus antigens. Because the 87-base-pair reads could not distinguish some IMGT-functional V segments, including TRBV6-2 and TRBV6-3, those segments were excluded. The authors suggested that the approach could potentially be extended to other disease states and immunological phenotypes. A group of highly shared sequence variants was considered likely to be a technical artifact of the sequencing pipeline. A later analysis associated some 17,000 TCR beta sequences with specific HLA alleles at a false discovery rate of 0.05. A further reported finding was that TCR beta sequences accurately predicted the HLA-A and HLA-B alleles for most subjects in the first cohort. Because some donors lacked HLA typing at each locus, the association tests relied only on the typed subset. The earlier analysis of some 540 of the donors excluded about 16 rarely observed V segments, including chromosome 9 orphons, because counts were too low. When HLA alleles, especially DR and DQ, strongly co-occurred, attributing TCR associations to individual alleles was difficult. Correlated functional status among segregating V segments might be attributable to linkage disequilibrium, but an unknown experimental factor could not be ruled out. Sequencing depth was assumed to be roughly uniform across donors in the presence/absence analyses, though that assumption may not hold. In an earlier analysis of more than 450 of the donors, most TCR beta V segments were observed in productive rearrangements about 87% or about 30% of the time, broadly matching IMGT annotations. Most CMV-associated TCR beta chains appeared to be HLA-restricted in a later analysis, and the HLA associations seemed to be driven largely by CMV exposure. According to a later analysis, TCR association rates differed among HLA loci, with DRB1 alleles showing the most associated TCRs and HLA-C alleles showing the fewest. While some public TCRs were present in many individuals, most TCR sequences turned up only very rarely across donors. Several of the top co-occurrence clusters appeared to be linked to parvovirus B19, influenza, CMV and Epstein-Barr virus, according to a later analysis. V-gene and J-gene trimming of TCR beta chains was associated with a missense DCLRE1C variant in a later genetic analysis, and the association was replicated in an independent cohort. A total of 150 to 200 TCR beta chains were listed by the study as associated with cytomegalovirus. In a later analysis, HLA-associated TCR beta chains showed more clonal expansion and lower generation probabilities than non-associated chains that were equally common. Compared with the roughly 670-donor mean, donors in an Asian-associated ancestry cluster had fewer N-insertions in productive TCRs, according to a later genetic analysis.

The receptor was isolated from a man between 25 and 39 years old in good health. The rearranged segments are TRBV14 and TRBJ1-5; no D gene call is confident. Sample: PBMCs. The DNA sequence is TGTGCCAGCAGCCAAACTTCCTTTGCGCCCCAGCATTTT. Translation gives CASSQTSFAPQHF.